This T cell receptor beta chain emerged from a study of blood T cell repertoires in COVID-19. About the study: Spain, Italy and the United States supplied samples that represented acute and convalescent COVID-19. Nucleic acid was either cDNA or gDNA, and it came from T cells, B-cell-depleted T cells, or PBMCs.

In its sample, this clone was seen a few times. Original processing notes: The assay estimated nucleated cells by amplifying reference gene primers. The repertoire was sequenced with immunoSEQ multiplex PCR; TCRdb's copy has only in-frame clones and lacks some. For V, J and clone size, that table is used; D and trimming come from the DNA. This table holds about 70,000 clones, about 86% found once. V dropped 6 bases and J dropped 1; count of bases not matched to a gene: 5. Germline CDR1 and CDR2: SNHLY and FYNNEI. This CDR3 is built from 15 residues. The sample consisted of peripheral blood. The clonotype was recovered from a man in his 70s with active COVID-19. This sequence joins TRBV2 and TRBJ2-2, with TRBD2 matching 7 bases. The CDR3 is CASSLREGNTGELFF. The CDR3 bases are TGTGCCAGCAGCCTCAGGGAGGGGAACACCGGGGAGCTGTTTTTT.